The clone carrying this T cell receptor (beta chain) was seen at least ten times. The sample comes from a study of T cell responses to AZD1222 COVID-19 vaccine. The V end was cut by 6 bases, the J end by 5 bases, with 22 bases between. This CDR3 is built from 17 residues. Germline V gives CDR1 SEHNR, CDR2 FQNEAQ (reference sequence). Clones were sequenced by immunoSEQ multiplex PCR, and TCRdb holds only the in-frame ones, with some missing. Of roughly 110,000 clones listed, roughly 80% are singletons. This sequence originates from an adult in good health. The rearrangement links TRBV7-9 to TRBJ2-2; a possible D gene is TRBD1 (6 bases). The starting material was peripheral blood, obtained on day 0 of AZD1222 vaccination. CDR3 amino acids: CASRSGVSVGRTGELFF. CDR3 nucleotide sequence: TGTGCCAGCAGGTCAGGGGTGAGCGTGGGAAGAACCGGGGAGCTGTTTTTT.